This T cell receptor (beta chain) was sequenced during a study of metastatic and nonmetastatic thyroid tumors. Study summary: Comparison of repertoires was carried out across blood and tumor or nodule tissue from malignant and benign thyroid patients.

No patient had received any treatment before thyroid surgery. This clone came up many times. Germline loops: CDR1 SNHLY, CDR2 FYNNEI. Trimming stripped 0 bases from V and 4 bases from J, with 19 bases between. The CDR3 loop spans 19 amino acids. MiXCR was used by TCRdb to re-call the PCR reads. The sample has around 30,000 clones; around 19% are singletons. The sequencing sample was made of blood. The receptor comes from a female donor with papillary thyroid cancer or a benign thyroid nodule (not recorded which). Some clones in this sample may be carry-over from other donors' samples. The chain combines TRBV2 with TRBJ2-6; D is perhaps TRBD2 (6 bases). The CDR3 DNA sequence: TGTGCCAGCAGTGAAGCGCTTCCGGGACGGGGGACCGGGGCCAACGTCCTGACTTTC. This translates into CASSEALPGRGTGANVLTF.